The rows below give T cell receptor beta chains drawn from one sample of a study of T cell changes during pregnancy in multiple sclerosis. Repertoires were generated with immunoSEQ multiplex PCR, while TCRdb's copy carries only in-frame clones and drops some. The top ten hold 0.95% to 1% of the sample, which has about 47,000 clones, 80% to 95% seen once. Here the sequenced sample was peripheral blood, taken after pregnancy. The receptors originated from a female donor with multiple sclerosis, enrolled in a pregnancy study. The CDR3 runs from the conserved cysteine through the conserved F or W. The D gene is left open where the match is weak. Rows give clone size only sometimes, using once, few, many, or a class for an expanded clone.

TRBV4-3,.,TRBJ2-3,.,TGCGCCAGCAGCCAAGATTGGGGGCCTAGCACAGATACGCAGTATTTT,CASSQDWGPSTDTQYF
TRBV4-2,few,TRBJ2-7,TRBD2,TGTGCCAGCAGCCAAGGGGTAGGGCTAGCGGGGGGGTACGAGCAGTACTTC,CASSQGVGLAGGYEQYF
TRBV19,.,TRBJ2-7,.,TGTGCCAGTAGGGGCAGCAGGCTGGGCGAGCAGTACTTC,CASRGSRLGEQYF
TRBV7-2,.,TRBJ2-5,TRBD1,TGTGCCAGCAGCTCAGGACAGGGGGTGACCCAGTACTTC,CASSSGQGVTQYF
TRBV7-9,.,TRBJ2-1,.,TGTGCCAGCAGCTGGGGAGCCTACAATGAGCAGTTCTTC,CASSWGAYNEQFF
TRBV7-2,.,TRBJ1-1,.,TGTGCCAGCAGCTTAGCCCCTTTAAACACTGAAGCTTTCTTT,CASSLAPLNTEAFF
TRBV6-5,.,TRBJ1-1,.,TGTGCCAGCAGTTACTCCCGACAGACAAACACTGAAGCTTTCTTT,CASSYSRQTNTEAFF
TRBV9,.,TRBJ2-5,.,TGTGCCAGCAGCGTAGATAGGGGGGGGGAGACCCAGTACTTC,CASSVDRGGETQYF
TRBV5-6,once,TRBJ1-1,.,TGTGCCAGCAGCCCCGCGGGAAGGGACACTGAAGCTTTCTTT,CASSPAGRDTEAFF
TRBV21-1,.,TRBJ1-1,.,TGTGCCAGCCCCCGAGGTGAAGCTTTCTTT,CASPRGEAFF
TRBV7-8,.,TRBJ2-7,TRBD1,TGTGCCAGCAGCTTAGGGCGGACAGGGACCAACGAGCAGTACTTC,CASSLGRTGTNEQYF
TRBV7-2,once,TRBJ1-2,.,TGTGCCAGCAGCTTAGGGGGGAGCGGGCGGGACTTAAATGGCTACACCTTC,CASSLGGSGRDLNGYTF
TRBV7-2,.,TRBJ1-2,TRBD1,TGTGCCAGCAGCTTAGTATGGCAGGGGGCCGTTGGCTACACCTTC,CASSLVWQGAVGYTF
TRBV7-9,.,TRBJ2-5,TRBD1,TGTGCCAGCAGCCCGGGACAGGGCTTCGAGACCCAGTACTTC,CASSPGQGFETQYF
TRBV18,.,TRBJ1-5,.,TGTGCCAGCTCCCCGGGGGGGGATCAGCCCCAGCATTTT,CASSPGGDQPQHF
TRBV27,once,TRBJ1-5,.,TGTGCCAGCAGTCCCTGGGGGGGGAGACAGCCCCAGCATTTT,CASSPWGGRQPQHF
TRBV5-6,.,TRBJ1-5,TRBD1,TGTGCCAGCAGCGGGGGGAAGGGGGCAAGGAGCAATCAGCCCCAGCATTTT,CASSGGKGARSNQPQHF
TRBV4-3,few,TRBJ1-2,.,TGCGCCAGCAGCCAAGATCACTCACTTGGCTATGGCTACACCTTC,CASSQDHSLGYGYTF
TRBV19,few,TRBJ1-6,.,TGTGCCAGTAGCCTAACAGGTTCACCCCTCCACTTT,CASSLTGSPLHF
TRBV4-1,.,TRBJ1-2,.,TGCGCCAGCAGCCAAGGGTCCGGAGGGATCAACGGCTACACCTTC,CASSQGSGGINGYTF
TRBV30,.,TRBJ1-1,TRBD1,TGTGCCTGGGTGGGACAGCATGAAGCTTTCTTT,CAWVGQHEAFF
TRBV29-1,.,TRBJ2-7,.,TGCAGCGTTGCCTCAACTAGCTACGAGCAGTACTTC,CSVASTSYEQYF
TRBV27,.,TRBJ2-7,.,TGTGCCAGCAGTAGCTTGGGGGCCCACGAGCAGTACTTC,CASSSLGAHEQYF
TRBV21-1,.,TRBJ1-6,.,TGTGCCAGCAGCCCATGGGAAGGGGGACCCTATAATTCACCCCTCCACTTT,CASSPWEGGPYNSPLHF
TRBV18,.,TRBJ1-6,.,TGTGCCAGCTCACCACCGCCGAACTCACCCCAGGCCTATAATTCACCCCTCCACTTT,CASSPPPNSPQAYNSPLHF